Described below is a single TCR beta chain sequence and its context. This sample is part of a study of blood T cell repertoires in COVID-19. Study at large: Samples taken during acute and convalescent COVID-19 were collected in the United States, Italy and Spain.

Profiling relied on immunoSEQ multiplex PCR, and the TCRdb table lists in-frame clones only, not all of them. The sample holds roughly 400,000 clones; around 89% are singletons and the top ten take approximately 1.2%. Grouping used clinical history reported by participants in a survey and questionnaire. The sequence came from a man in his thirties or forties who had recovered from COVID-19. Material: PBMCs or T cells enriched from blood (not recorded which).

The CDR3 DNA sequence: TGTGCCAGCACCCAGCGGGTTCTGGCCTGGGCTTTCTTT. Translation gives CASTQRVLAWAFF. The chain recombines TRBV12-3 or TRBV12-4 with TRBJ1-1; no firm D call. V lost 7 bases to trimming and J lost 11 bases, with 20 bases between them. This CDR3 has 13 residues.